A selection of T cell receptor beta chains follows, all from one sample in a study of cytomegalovirus exposure and HLA in healthy donors. The table came from immunoSEQ multiplex PCR; TCRdb's copy has only in-frame clones and leaves some out. The sample records 100,000 to 150,000 clones, about 84% being singletons. Sample: PBMCs. The receptor set was obtained from a man aged 18 to 29 in good health and CMV-seropositive. Each CDR3 is given with its conserved first and last residue. A D gene is named only where the DNA matches it firmly. Only part of the rows carry a size: once, few, many, or a class if the clone is expanded.

clone_size | j_call | v_call | d_call | cdr3_nt | cdr3_aa
- | TRBJ2-3 | TRBV11-1 | - | TGTGCCAGCAGCTCCCGACTCGGAACCACAGATACGCAGTATTTT | CASSSRLGTTDTQYF
- | TRBJ2-7 | TRBV30 | TRBD1 | TGTGCCTGGAGTCTGGGACAGGATGGCGAGCAGTACTTC | CAWSLGQDGEQYF
- | TRBJ1-2 | TRBV14 | - | TGTGCCAGCAGCCAAGTTGTGGAGACCGGCTACACCTTC | CASSQVVETGYTF
- | TRBJ2-3 | TRBV7-8 | TRBD2 | TGTGCCAGCAGCTCATTGGCGGGGGGCACAGATACGCAGTATTTT | CASSSLAGGTDTQYF
- | TRBJ2-1 | TRBV10-3 | TRBD2 | TGTGCCATCAGGGAAGCGGGGGAATACAATGAGCAGTTCTTC | CAIREAGEYNEQFF
- | TRBJ1-4 | TRBV4-3 | - | TGCGCCAGCAGCCAGACCTCGGGCGGGGAGAGTGAAAAACTGTTTTTT | CASSQTSGGESEKLFF
- | TRBJ2-1 | TRBV12-5 | - | TGTGCTAGTGGCGGGAATGAGCAGTTCTTC | CASGGNEQFF
- | TRBJ2-2 | TRBV2 | TRBD2 | TGTGCCAGCAGAAATCTAGCGGTGAACACCGGGGAGCTGTTTTTT | CASRNLAVNTGELFF
- | TRBJ1-1 | TRBV18 | - | TGTGCCAGCTCAGCAGATAGGACAGCTAAGAACACTGAAGCTTTCTTT | CASSADRTAKNTEAFF
- | TRBJ1-6 | TRBV18 | TRBD1 | TGTGCCAGCTCACGTAACCGGGACAGGGAAAACTCACCCCTCCACTTT | CASSRNRDRENSPLHF
- | TRBJ2-3 | TRBV2 | TRBD2 | TGTGCCAGCAGTCAGACTAGCGGGATAACAGATACGCAGTATTTT | CASSQTSGITDTQYF
- | TRBJ2-7 | TRBV5-1 | TRBD1 | TGCGCCAGCAGCTCCGGGGACAGGGTCGAGCAGTACTTC | CASSSGDRVEQYF
many | TRBJ1-5 | TRBV7-9 | - | TGTGCCAGCAGCTTAGGGGGGCCGGGACCGGGCAATCAGCCCCAGCATTTT | CASSLGGPGPGNQPQHF
- | TRBJ2-3 | TRBV29-1 | TRBD1 | TGCAGCGTTTTGGGGGTCACTCAGGGGGCGACAGATACGCAGTATTTT | CSVLGVTQGATDTQYF
- | TRBJ1-4 | TRBV27 | TRBD1 | TGTGCCAGCAAGCCAGGGGGGAGCAGGGAAAAACTGTTTTTT | CASKPGGSREKLFF
- | TRBJ2-7 | TRBV6-6 | - | TGTGCCAGCAGTTACTATCCGGCTAGCCCCCACGAGCAGTACTTC | CASSYYPASPHEQYF
- | TRBJ2-7 | TRBV10-3 | TRBD1 | TGTGCCATCAGCGGAACAGGGGGCGAGCAGTACTTC | CAISGTGGEQYF